This T cell receptor (beta chain) was identified in a study of neurological immune-mediated disorders (dated by TCRdb to about 2019). For the wider study: Using UMI-based sequencing, the study compared peripheral blood TCR-beta repertoires from patients with HTLV-I-associated myelopathy (HAM/TSP), patients with multiple sclerosis, and healthy controls. Alongside PBMC samples, the set of approximately 100 TCR-beta libraries contained longitudinal samples, technical triplicates, and paired CD4+ and CD8+ T-cell subsets that had been sorted. The cohort comprised approximately 67 subjects: about 14 HAM/TSP patients, 35 or so multiple sclerosis patients and approximately 20 healthy controls. The study at large found these results: The highest TCR clonal expansion was observed in HAM/TSP patients, whereas the lowest was observed in MS patients, even when compared with healthy controls. Expanded clones from different subjects shared no identical CDR3 amino acid sequences, which suggests that TCR-beta repertoires were private in all groups.

Blood bank volunteers in Maryland, USA served as the healthy controls. TCR libraries for sorted subsets were made from 950,000 to 1,000,000 sorted CD4+ or CD8+ T cells. PBMCs were separated from peripheral blood using Ficoll-Hypaque density gradient centrifugation and then cryopreserved in liquid nitrogen. The study also sequenced paired sorted CD4+ and CD8+ subsets from healthy controls, HAM/TSP patients and MS patients. This clonotype was found many times. The clone's antigen remains unknown. No base qualities exist here, and no much larger clone lies one base off it. V and J lose 7 bases and 2 bases, and a span of 15 bases separates them. Reading the germline V gene gives CDR1 WSHSY and CDR2 SAAADI. The CDR3 goes from the cysteine to the phenylalanine over 16 residues. Only the CDR3 DNA is retained, 48 bases long and in frame from the first base. cDNA was synthesized by template-switch 5'RACE using a primer with a 10-nucleotide random unique molecular identifier that tagged each TCR transcript. Every sequencing run covered 15-18 subjects and yielded more than 170 million TCR-beta sequences. The RNeasy kit was used for extraction of total RNA. The KAPA Real-time Library Amplification kit was used to amplify TCR-beta VDJ regions with primers targeting the TCR constant region and the 5'RACE anchor. Sample indexes and Illumina adaptors were added in a first PCR, and a second PCR then increased library yield. The roughly 650 bp TCR product was size-selected on a 2% E-gel SizeSelection system after Ampure bead purification. Before pooling, library quality was assessed on a Bioanalyzer, concentration was determined with Qubit, and library quantification was performed with the Kapa Library Quantification kit. Libraries were sequenced paired-end 2 x 150 bp on an Illumina HiSeq 2500. To increase sequence diversity, about 25-31% phiX was spiked into each library pool. The authors' analysis ran thus. The UMI-based MiGEC pipeline processed quality-filtered reads and removed over 75% of raw TCR sequences during error correction. IMGT germline references were used for alignment of VDJ genes, and clonotypes were defined by a unique CDR3 amino acid sequence together with V-J genes. Clonal expansion, Shannon diversity, and CDR3 relatedness (CalcPairwiseDistances, ClusterSamples) were evaluated with VDJtools, and phylogenetic trees were built with CLCbio workbench. Expanded clones were defined as having at least 8 unique UMIs, based on coefficient-of-variation modelling across technical triplicates. TCRdb reprocessing: public reads trimmed at Q25 with fastp, clones called with MiXCR, in-frame beta chains kept. Each record represents a unique CDR3 protein, reported with the most common genes and DNA among its rows. The authors' filters were not applied to this entry. Recorded for this sample are about 38,000 distinct CDR3 sequences; around 5% of them occurred a single time. Of the sample, approximately 10% falls within the top ten clones.

The chain employs TRBV10-2 and TRBJ1-6; TRBD1 is possibly the D segment (5 matching bases). Material: CD4+ T cells from blood. The TCR originated in a man aged 18 to 29 in good health. This receptor has the CDR3 CASKAGREPYNSPLHF. The DNA sequence follows: TGCGCCAGCAAGGCCGGCAGGGAGCCCTATAATTCACCCCTCCACTTT.